These 30 T cell receptor beta chains were sequenced from one sample in a study of T cells expressing NK-cell markers. From the 5' RACE reads, TCRdb lists one entry per CDR3 protein and no DNA. The sample shows 500,000 or so distinct CDR3 sequences, and 3% to 4.5% sits with its ten largest clones. Sequenced sample: blood T cells: a sorted CD56 or NKG2C T cell subset, CD4+ or CD8+ T cells, or bulk PBMC T cells (not recorded which). The receptors were gathered from a man aged 18-30 years in good health.

V is TRBV11-2 and J is TRBJ2-1; as DNA is missing, the TRBD2 call by TCRdb cannot be tested. This CDR3 region has 20 residues. From germline, CDR1 is SGHAT and CDR2 FQNNGV. Here the CDR3 reads CASSLLAGGPSRSSYNEQFF. Full variable domain (rest looked up from reference TRBV11-2 and TRBJ2-1): EAGVAQSPRYKIIEKRQSVAFWCNPISGHATLYWYQQILGQGPKLLIQFQNNGVVDDSQLPKDRFSAERLKGVDSTLKIQPAKLEDSAVYLCASSLLAGGPSRSSYNEQFFGPGTRLTVL.

The J gene is TRBJ2-3, the V gene TRBV7-9; checking the TCRdb D call of TRBD2 is not possible without DNA. CDR3 length equals 17 residues. CDR1 and CDR2 from the germline V gene are SEHNR and FQNEAQ (reference sequence). CDR3 sequence reads: CASSLGFAGVETDTQYF.

This chain uses TRBV24-1 with TRBJ2-5; absent DNA, TCRdb's TRBD1 call cannot be checked. Germline CDR1 KGHDR, CDR2 SFDVKD. There are 15 residues in the CDR3. CDR3 protein: CATSAGLGYQETQYF.

The chain joins TRBV28 to TRBJ2-5; TCRdb selects TRBD2, and the lack of DNA leaves this call unchecked. This CDR3 has 16 amino acids. Germline V lookup: CDR1 MDHEN, CDR2 SYDVKM. The chain's CDR3 is CASSQFGSGLGETQYF.

This chain joins TRBV7-8 and TRBJ2-5. The CDR3 extends over 14 amino acids. Germline CDR1 reads SGHVS; CDR2 reads FQNEAQ. CDR3 protein: CASRQLLYQETQYF.

V and J are TRBV5-1 and TRBJ2-1; TCRdb names TRBD2, which stays unverified in the absence of DNA. From germline, CDR1 is SGHRS and CDR2 YFSETQ. This CDR3 has 15 residues. The CDR3 spells CASSMRLAGGPEQFF.

The V call is TRBV14, the J call TRBJ2-5; the TCRdb call, TRBD2, lacks DNA for checking. The CDR3 has 15 residues. Germline V gives CDR1 SGHDN, CDR2 FVKESK. The CDR3 loop is CASSHTGSFQETQYF.

V and J are TRBV6-5 and TRBJ1-1. Germline V lookup: CDR1 MNHEY, CDR2 SVGAGI. The CDR3 is made up of 17 amino acids. CDR3 sequence: CASSSPPGLLPNTEAFF.

This chain links TRBV11-2 with TRBJ2-2; the D call of TRBD1 rests on TCRdb alone, since no DNA is present to check it. The CDR3 extends over 17 amino acids. Germline assignment: CDR1 SGHAT and CDR2 FQNNGV. CDR3 sequence: CASSSLGGQGNTGELFF.

The chain couples TRBV4-1 to TRBJ2-3. The CDR3 is 14 amino acids. The V gene's germline CDR1 is MGHRA and CDR2 YSYEKL. The CDR3 sequence: CASSQGSNTDTQYF.

The J gene is TRBJ2-5, the V gene TRBV5-1; TCRdb calls TRBD1, which cannot be checked without DNA. Germline V CDR1 and CDR2: SGHRS, YFSETQ. This CDR3 has 14 amino acids. The CDR3 sequence: CASSSPQGTETQYF.

This chain links TRBV3-1 with TRBJ2-1; lacking DNA, the TRBD2 call made by TCRdb goes unchecked. This CDR3 comprises 17 residues. Germline-derived CDR1 and CDR2 are LGHDT and YNNKEL (reference sequence). CDR3 sequence: CASRATGTSGRAAEEFF.

This chain uses TRBV12-3 or TRBV12-4 with TRBJ2-1; there is no DNA to check the TCRdb D call of TRBD2. The length of the CDR3 is 13 residues. This chain's CDR3 is CASRAGGFNEQFF.

J is TRBJ1-5 and V is TRBV6-1. This CDR3 is 14 amino acids long. CDR1 and CDR2 from the germline V gene are MNHNS and SASEGT. This CDR3 is CASRRTTGNQPQHF.

The chain links TRBV11-2 to TRBJ2-1; the TRBD1 assignment by TCRdb is unverifiable without DNA. The CDR3 length is 14 residues. CDR1 is SGHAT, CDR2 FQNNGV, per germline. The CDR3 reads CASSLESGRGEQFF.

The J gene is TRBJ1-6, the V gene TRBV5-1; TCRdb gives TRBD1 as the D gene, but with no DNA this cannot be confirmed. The CDR3 runs 13 residues. Germline loops: CDR1 SGHRS, CDR2 YFSETQ. The CDR3 region is CASRSNRDSPLHF.

The rearrangement joins TRBV20-1 to TRBJ2-1. The CDR3 spans 17 residues. The germline CDR1 and CDR2 sequences are DFQATT and SNEGSKA (reference sequence). This CDR3 is CSARAKRTVSSYNEQFF.

This rearrangement joins TRBV28 to TRBJ2-3. The CDR3 sequence is 13 residues long. Germline CDR1 MDHEN, CDR2 SYDVKM. The CDR3 loop reads CASSQPSTDTQYF.

The chain recombines TRBV29-1 with TRBJ1-1; TCRdb indicates TRBD1, and absent DNA this call remains unverified. Germline loops: CDR1 SQVTM, CDR2 ANQGSEA. The CDR3 has 12 residues. The CDR3: CSVLGGGTEAFF.

The chain links TRBV4-3 to TRBJ2-1; TCRdb picks TRBD1, but there is no DNA to check that call. CDR3 length equals 18 residues. Germline V CDR1 and CDR2: LGHNA, YSLEER. The CDR3 loop reads CASSQDVQGLGSYNEQFF.

This sequence joins TRBV20-1 and TRBJ2-1; TCRdb selects TRBD2, and the lack of DNA leaves this call unchecked. Germline V gene sequence: CDR1 DFQATT, CDR2 SNEGSKA (reference sequence). This CDR3 spans 11 amino acids. The CDR3 protein is CSAALGDEQFF.

The rearrangement links TRBV25-1 to TRBJ2-5; the D call from TCRdb, TRBD1, cannot be confirmed without DNA. This CDR3 has 17 amino acids. The germline V gene encodes CDR1 MGHDK and CDR2 SYGVNS. The CDR3 is CASSDSAGTGFIETQYF.

The chain has TRBV11-2 and TRBJ2-3; absent DNA, TCRdb's TRBD1 call cannot be checked. The germline V gene has CDR1 SGHAT and CDR2 FQNNGV. This CDR3 contains 15 residues. The CDR3 sequence: CASRHPRRGADTQYF.

The chain employs TRBV5-1 and TRBJ2-1; checking the TCRdb D call of TRBD1 is not possible without DNA. Germline V gene lookup returns CDR1 SGHRS and CDR2 YFSETQ. The CDR3 contains 15 residues. CDR3 protein: CASSLGDRVVDEQFF.

The chain couples TRBV21-1 to TRBJ2-3. TRBV21-1 is classified as a pseudogene. The CDR3 has 14 residues. CDR3 protein: CASSLTVFTDTQYF.

The J gene is TRBJ1-6, the V gene TRBV7-2; checking the TCRdb D call of TRBD1 is not possible without DNA. Germline-derived CDR1 and CDR2 are SGHTA and FQGNSA. This CDR3 has 15 residues. Here the CDR3 reads CASSLRTGKGSPLHF.

This rearrangement joins TRBV29-1 to TRBJ2-5; there is no DNA to check the TCRdb D call of TRBD2. The CDR3 spans 13 residues. CDR1 is SQVTM and CDR2 is ANQGSEA in the germline V gene. This CDR3 is CSVDGGLKETQYF.

V and J are TRBV13 and TRBJ2-1; TCRdb designates TRBD1, a call that cannot be tested without DNA. The CDR3 loop spans 15 amino acids. Germline values: CDR1 PRHDT, CDR2 FYEKMQ (reference sequence). The CDR3 sequence: CASSSTGTGRNEQFF.

The V and J genes are TRBV11-3 and TRBJ2-1; as DNA is missing, the TRBD1 call by TCRdb cannot be tested. CDR1 and CDR2 (germline): SGHNT, YENEEA. The CDR3 contains 13 residues. CDR3 region: CASSLGPDRVEFF.

V is TRBV7-9 and J is TRBJ2-1; there is no DNA to check the TCRdb D call of TRBD1. Germline V gene lookup returns CDR1 SEHNR and CDR2 FQNEAQ (reference sequence). The CDR3 runs 14 residues. CDR3 region: CASGVPRTYNEQFF.